A selection of T cell receptor beta chains follows, all from one sample in a study of T-cell reconstitution after alpha-beta-depleted transplantation in children. TCRdb re-derived calls from the PCR reads in MiXCR, one entry per CDR3 protein. The sample holds about 200,000 distinct CDR3 sequences, about 14% seen once. This sample comprised PBMCs from the stem cell graft donor, obtained from the stem cell graft. Source of these receptors: a human donor who donated a stem cell graft to a child with acute lymphoblastic leukemia. The conserved cysteine and the conserved F or W are not part of the CDR3 here.

J: TRBJ2-1; V: TRBV5-1; length: 14; CDR3: ASSLAGEYSYNEQF
J: TRBJ1-1; V: TRBV29-1; length: 9; CDR3: SAGGGTEAF
J: TRBJ2-5; V: TRBV19; length: 13; CDR3: ASTADRDDAETQY
J: TRBJ2-1; V: TRBV19; length: 12; CDR3: ASSIVDRANEQF
J: TRBJ2-7; V: TRBV29-1; length: 12; CDR3: SVAPLGPNYEQY
J: TRBJ2-5; V: TRBV29-1; length: 11; CDR3: SVVGKGQETQY
J: TRBJ2-3; V: TRBV5-1; length: 12; CDR3: ASSLGDRTDTQY
J: TRBJ1-4; V: TRBV5-6; length: 13; CDR3: ASSFRASTNEKLF
J: TRBJ2-7; V: TRBV20-1; length: 13; CDR3: SARGASGGSYEQY
J: TRBJ2-3; V: TRBV20-1; length: 9; CDR3: SAGLTDTQY
J: TRBJ2-7; V: TRBV12-3/TRBV12-4; length: 12; CDR3: ASSRGTSYYEQY
J: TRBJ1-6; V: TRBV5-1; length: 13; CDR3: ASSLGPGTDSPLH
J: TRBJ1-3; V: TRBV7-9; length: 14; CDR3: ASSSDGTLSGNTIY
J: TRBJ2-7; V: TRBV5-1; length: 14; CDR3: ASEESGTGGPYEQY
J: TRBJ1-1; V: TRBV10-2; length: 12; CDR3: ASSVPASLRGAF
J: TRBJ2-3; V: TRBV5-1; length: 12; CDR3: ASSLPERGDTQY
J: TRBJ1-1; V: TRBV4-1; length: 11; CDR3: ASSQDARVAAF
J: TRBJ1-1; V: TRBV7-2; length: 12; CDR3: ASSPHRGGTEAF
J: TRBJ2-5; V: TRBV20-1; length: 13; CDR3: SARSSGSGGETQY
J: TRBJ2-1; V: TRBV6-7; length: 14; CDR3: ASSFRTSGSFSGKF
J: TRBJ2-1; V: TRBV5-1; length: 15; CDR3: ASSPGPRTVSYNEQF
J: TRBJ2-6; V: TRBV12-3/TRBV12-4; length: 14; CDR3: ASSDGRMPGANVLT
J: TRBJ1-4; V: TRBV6-1; length: 13; CDR3: ASSPAGGRGEKLF
J: TRBJ2-5; V: TRBV12-3/TRBV12-4; length: 11; CDR3: ASSSRGGETQY
J: TRBJ1-2; V: TRBV29-1; length: 12; CDR3: SGSDRDVNYGYT
J: TRBJ2-7; V: TRBV7-9; length: 10; CDR3: ASSLSSYEQY
J: TRBJ2-2; V: TRBV20-1; length: 13; CDR3: SARDSGKDTGELF
J: TRBJ1-2; V: TRBV28; length: 12; CDR3: ASSLFGENYGYT
J: TRBJ1-1; V: TRBV20-1; length: 12; CDR3: SASRGRKNTEAF
J: TRBJ2-7; V: TRBV28; length: 12; CDR3: ASIPQGARNEQY
J: TRBJ2-2; V: TRBV20-1; length: 13; CDR3: SAEAGGPNTGELF
J: TRBJ2-7; V: TRBV4-1; length: 14; CDR3: ASSPLLDGSSYEQY
J: TRBJ1-1; V: TRBV20-1; length: 11; CDR3: SATQGANTEAF
J: TRBJ2-5; V: TRBV15; length: 10; CDR3: ATSRDRGSQY
J: TRBJ2-6; V: TRBV12-3/TRBV12-4; length: 13; CDR3: ASAGTGTGANVLT
J: TRBJ2-1; V: TRBV28; length: 15; CDR3: ASSSPLLIGGYNEQF
J: TRBJ2-3; V: TRBV7-6; length: 11; CDR3: ASSQGAGDTQY
J: TRBJ2-7; V: TRBV5-1; length: 13; CDR3: ASSLESSGSGEQY
J: TRBJ2-1; V: TRBV29-1; length: 9; CDR3: SGREYNEQF
J: TRBJ2-7; V: TRBV29-1; length: 11; CDR3: SVEVAGSYEQY
J: TRBJ2-1; V: TRBV20-1; length: 11; CDR3: SARGSHYNEQF
J: TRBJ2-7; V: TRBV27; length: 15; CDR3: ASSSHSPRDGNYEQY
J: TRBJ1-1; V: TRBV5-1; length: 12; CDR3: ASSFSGVNTEAF
J: TRBJ1-6; V: TRBV12-3/TRBV12-4; length: 12; CDR3: ASSLLAAGSPLH
J: TRBJ2-1; V: TRBV12-3/TRBV12-4; length: 10; CDR3: ASSYLYNEQF
J: TRBJ1-1; V: TRBV5-1; length: 15; CDR3: ASSLVAGGGSSTEAF
J: TRBJ2-2; V: TRBV9; length: 16; CDR3: ASSVGGWGVGNTGELF
J: TRBJ1-1; V: TRBV24-1; length: 12; CDR3: ATSDTFNQGEAF
J: TRBJ2-1; V: TRBV5-5; length: 12; CDR3: ASLGLAGVGEQF
J: TRBJ2-5; V: TRBV20-1; length: 9; CDR3: SVSDRETQY
J: TRBJ2-7; V: TRBV5-1; length: 13; CDR3: ASSLSGGSFYEQY
J: TRBJ2-3; V: TRBV4-2; length: 17; CDR3: ASSQESQLAGVLPDTQY
J: TRBJ2-7; V: TRBV28; length: 10; CDR3: ASVGGQDEQY
J: TRBJ2-3; V: TRBV18; length: 13; CDR3: ASSPMSRATDTQY
J: TRBJ2-1; V: TRBV12-3/TRBV12-4; length: 13; CDR3: ASRLTSGRGDEQF
J: TRBJ1-2; V: TRBV28; length: 13; CDR3: ASSPPYRAGYGYT
J: TRBJ2-1; V: TRBV4-1; length: 12; CDR3: ASSPLAGYNEQF
J: TRBJ1-5; V: TRBV6-5; length: 14; CDR3: ASSYGQGAGNQPQH
J: TRBJ2-5; V: TRBV12-3/TRBV12-4; length: 16; CDR3: ASTAGTSGRRFQETQY